The next 27 T cell receptor beta chains were all read from a single sample in a study of T cell responses to AZD1222 COVID-19 vaccine. The method was immunoSEQ multiplex PCR; TCRdb's version includes in-frame clones alone and lacks a portion of them. Of over 110,000 clones detected, approximately 90% appear once; the ten largest clones hold 2.5% to 3%. The sequenced sample was peripheral blood, obtained on day 0 of AZD1222 vaccination. These receptors all stem from an adult in good health.

The chain joins TRBV7-8 to TRBJ2-2; possibly TRBD1 for D (5 bases). From germline, CDR1 is SGHVS and CDR2 FQNEAQ. Trimming removed 3 bases at V and 5 bases at J, with 13 bases between. The CDR3 has 15 amino acids. CDR3 sequence (DNA): TGTGCCAGCAGCTTGGGGCTAGTTGGGACCGGGGAGCTGTTTTTT. This encodes CASSLGLVGTGELFF.

This chain uses TRBV4-3 with TRBJ2-7; 7 nucleotides line up with TRBD2. The V and J ends lost 0 bases and 4 bases, in that order; junction bases with no gene match: 6. The CDR3 has 15 residues. Per the germline V gene, CDR1 is LGHNA and CDR2 is YSLEER. The chain's CDR3 is CASSQDRGVIYEQYF. The CDR3 bases are TGCGCCAGCAGCCAAGACCGGGGGGTGATTTACGAGCAGTACTTC.

J is TRBJ2-1 and V is TRBV3-1 (or the pseudogene TRBV3-2); D remains ambiguous. The germline gives CDR1 LGHDT, CDR2 YNNKEL (reference sequence). V lost 3 bases to trimming and J lost 5 bases, with 5 bases between them. There are 12 residues in the CDR3. The CDR3 sequence is CASSHLHNEQFF. The CDR3 coding sequence is TGTGCCAGCAGCCATCTACACAATGAGCAGTTCTTC.

The chain carries TRBV6-9 and TRBJ2-1; no definite D call. Looked up from germline, CDR1 is MNHGY and CDR2 is SVAAGI. This CDR3 has 13 amino acids. V gave up 4 bases and J gave up 6 bases, with 10 bases separating them. CDR3 loop: CASSSKDRNEQFF. The CDR3, as DNA: TGTGCCAGCAGTTCCAAGGACCGCAATGAGCAGTTCTTC.

This chain links TRBV4-3 with TRBJ2-3, with 9 bases fitting TRBD1. The ends lost 4 bases at V and 5 bases at J; junction bases unmatched: 7. From germline, CDR1 is LGHNA and CDR2 YSLEER. The CDR3 spans 15 residues. CDR3 sequence: CASSLMGQGVDTQYF. Here the CDR3 DNA reads TGCGCCAGCAGCCTTATGGGACAGGGAGTAGATACGCAGTATTTT.

V and J are TRBV14 and TRBJ1-2, with D perhaps matching TRBD1 (5 bases). V lost 0 bases to trimming and J lost 7 bases, with 12 bases between them. The CDR3 runs 14 residues. Germline V lookup: CDR1 SGHDN, CDR2 FVKESK. The CDR3 DNA reads as TGTGCCAGCAGCCAAGAAGGCAGGGAGGGTGGCTACACCTTC. It yields the protein CASSQEGREGGYTF.

The chain uses TRBV7-9 and TRBJ1-1; D gene unclear. V gave up 4 bases and J gave up 1 base, with 13 bases separating them. The CDR3 spans 15 residues. Germline V lookup: CDR1 SEHNR, CDR2 FQNEAQ (reference sequence). The CDR3 is CASSWLEWKNTEAFF. For the CDR3, the DNA is TGTGCCAGCAGCTGGCTTGAGTGGAAGAACACTGAAGCTTTCTTT.

V gene TRBV7-2 combines with J gene TRBJ1-6; D is undetermined. Germline V gene data show CDR1 as SGHTA and CDR2 as FQGNSA. The CDR3 is 12 amino acids. V was shortened by 2 bases and J by 7 bases, with 3 bases between the two germline ends. DNA for the CDR3: TGTGCCAGCAGCTTAACAAATTCACCCCTCCACTTT. It specifies CASSLTNSPLHF.

The chain links TRBV5-1 to TRBJ1-6; D may be TRBD1 (5 bases). CDR1 and CDR2 from the germline V gene are SGHRS and YFSETQ. V gave up 3 bases and J gave up 0 bases, with 13 bases separating them. The CDR3 has 17 residues. The CDR3 protein is CASSSGTPNSYNSPLHF. CDR3 DNA: TGCGCCAGCAGCTCCGGGACGCCTAACTCCTATAATTCACCCCTCCACTTT.

J is TRBJ2-7 and V is TRBV4-2; D is unclear. The V end lost 4 bases, the J end lost 2 bases, and 9 bases lay between the germline ends. The CDR3 sequence is 13 residues long. The germline V gene has CDR1 LGHNA and CDR2 YNFKEQ. This CDR3 reads CASSPSGTYEQYF. The CDR3 nucleotides are TGTGCCAGCAGCCCCTCAGGTACCTACGAGCAGTACTTC.

V gene TRBV6-5 combines with J gene TRBJ2-5, with D possibly being TRBD1 (6 bases). V was pared by 5 bases and J by 6 bases, with 16 bases between. The CDR3 is made up of 14 amino acids. CDR1 and CDR2 (germline): MNHEY, SVGAGI. This CDR3 is CASSPGHSVKTQYF. The CDR3 bases are TGTGCCAGCAGTCCGGGACATTCGGTCAAGACCCAGTACTTC.

This clone has a single count. This chain uses TRBV7-8 with TRBJ2-2; D not certain. This CDR3 contains 13 residues. V lost 5 bases, J lost 6 bases, and 10 bases lay in between. The germline V gene has CDR1 SGHVS and CDR2 FQNEAQ. CDR3 loop: CASSQVIAGELFF. Here the CDR3 DNA reads TGTGCCAGCAGCCAAGTGATCGCCGGGGAGCTGTTTTTT.

CDR3 nucleotide sequence: TGTGCCACTCGACTGAACCAAGAGACCCAGTACTTC. Its protein is CATRLNQETQYF. The chain links TRBV19 to TRBJ2-5; no firm D call. The V gene's germline CDR1 is LNHDA and CDR2 SQIVND (reference sequence). The length of the CDR3 is 12 residues. V was cut by 10 bases and J by 0 bases, with 9 bases left in between.

The CDR3 DNA reads TGTGCCAGCAGCCTCACTCTTGACCCCCACAATGAGCAGTTCTTC. Protein: CASSLTLDPHNEQFF. The rearrangement uses TRBV7-2 and TRBJ2-1, with no clear D. V was pared by 5 bases and J by 5 bases, with 16 bases between. The CDR3 loop spans 15 amino acids. Germline V gene sequence: CDR1 SGHTA, CDR2 FQGNSA.

V gene TRBV12-3 or TRBV12-4 combines with J gene TRBJ2-7; D is unclear. This CDR3 is 13 amino acids long. V lost 8 bases to trimming and J lost 0 bases, with 11 bases between them. DNA for the CDR3: TGTGCCAGCGCCCGGACCCCCTCCTACGAGCAGTACTTC. Residues: CASARTPSYEQYF.

The chain couples TRBV28 to TRBJ2-2; D may be TRBD1 (5 bases). V was shortened by 7 bases and J by 4 bases, with 13 bases between the two germline ends. This CDR3 has 14 amino acids. In germline, CDR1 is MDHEN, CDR2 SYDVKM. The CDR3 region is CASKGPGSTGELFF. The DNA for the CDR3 is TGTGCCAGCAAGGGGCCGGGCAGCACCGGGGAGCTGTTTTTT.

The rearrangement joins TRBV7-9 to TRBJ1-1; D remains ambiguous. Germline CDR1 and CDR2: SEHNR and FQNEAQ (reference sequence). This CDR3 is 12 amino acids long. V lost 8 bases to trimming and J lost 1 base, with 8 bases between them. The chain's CDR3 is CASGPSNTEAFF. CDR3 bases: TGTGCCAGCGGACCGTCGAACACTGAAGCTTTCTTT. The variable domain in full, with the rest retrieved from reference TRBV7-9 and TRBJ1-1, is DTGVSQNPRHKITKRGQNVTFRCDPISEHNRLYWYRQTLGQGPEFLTYFQNEAQLEKSRLLSDRFSAERPKGSFSTLEIQRTEQGDSAMYLCASGPSNTEAFFGQGTRLTVV.

The rearrangement uses TRBV6-2 or TRBV6-3 and TRBJ2-1; 7 bases fit TRBD2. The germline V gene encodes CDR1 MNHEY and CDR2 SVGEGT. V was clipped by 5 bases and J by 7 bases; unmatched bases: 17. This CDR3 has 17 amino acids. Here the CDR3 reads CASSPLGGGRAKNEQFF. For the CDR3, the DNA is TGTGCCAGCAGTCCCCTAGGTGGGGGGAGGGCCAAAAATGAGCAGTTCTTC.

The chain carries TRBV6-6 and TRBJ1-2; 8 bases agree with TRBD1. This CDR3 has 13 amino acids. The V and J ends lost 5 bases and 4 bases, in that order; junction bases with no gene match: 3. Germline CDR1 and CDR2: MNHNY and SVGAGI (reference sequence). CDR3 sequence reads: CASSGQGPYGYTF. CDR3 DNA: TGTGCCAGCAGTGGACAGGGACCCTATGGCTACACCTTC.

The chain couples TRBV14 to TRBJ1-2; 9 bases agree with TRBD1. This CDR3 is 16 amino acids long. Germline CDR1 reads SGHDN; CDR2 reads FVKESK. V shed 0 bases and J 4 bases; nucleotides not matched to a gene: 6. The CDR3 reads CASSQETGTGIYGYTF. Written as DNA, the CDR3 is TGTGCCAGCAGCCAAGAAACCGGGACAGGGATCTATGGCTACACCTTC.

In this sample, this clone turned up once. The rearrangement links TRBV6-5 to TRBJ1-1; maybe TRBD1 (6 bases). Trimming stripped 10 bases from V and 0 bases from J, with 9 bases between. Germline V lookup: CDR1 MNHEY, CDR2 SVGAGI. The CDR3 spans 12 residues. The CDR3 DNA reads TGTGCCACTGGACAGATGAACACTGAAGCTTTCTTT. Its protein is CATGQMNTEAFF.

The V gene is TRBV4-1, the J gene TRBJ1-2; a possible D gene is TRBD1 (6 bases). From germline, CDR1 is MGHRA and CDR2 YSYEKL. The CDR3 is 19 residues long. Trimming took off 3 bases at V and 4 bases at J, with 27 bases between the two ends. In nucleotides, the CDR3 is TGCGCCAGCAGCCAGACATTCCCCGGGGGCCCTGCCTTAGCCTATGGCTACACCTTC. It specifies CASSQTFPGGPALAYGYTF.

The DNA for the CDR3 is TGTGCCAACCGGTTGAGCCGAGAGGATGGCTACACCTTC. Translating gives CANRLSREDGYTF. The chain employs TRBV2 and TRBJ1-2; D is unclear. The CDR3 covers 13 residues. The germline V gene has CDR1 SNHLY and CDR2 FYNNEI. V was pared by 10 bases and J by 6 bases, with 18 bases between.

The J gene is TRBJ2-5, the V gene TRBV10-3; D may be TRBD2 (6 bases). The V and J ends lost 6 bases and 4 bases respectively, with 12 bases between them. CDR1 ENHRY and CDR2 SYGVKD come from the germline V gene. This CDR3 has 13 residues. In DNA form, the CDR3 reads TGTGCCATCAGGACGGCGGGGACAGAGACCCAGTACTTC. Protein product: CAIRTAGTETQYF.

In its sample, this clone was seen a few times. This chain connects TRBV27 to TRBJ1-1; D is possibly TRBD1 (5 bases). Trimming stripped 3 bases from V and 1 base from J, with 15 bases between. The CDR3 extends over 16 amino acids. CDR1 MNHEY and CDR2 SMNVEV come from the germline V gene (reference sequence). For the CDR3, the DNA is TGTGCCAGCAGTTTTTCGGGGACGGCGCCGAACACTGAAGCTTTCTTT. Encoded protein: CASSFSGTAPNTEAFF.

The V and J genes are TRBV3-1 (or the pseudogene TRBV3-2) and TRBJ2-2; D is possibly TRBD1 or TRBD2 (6 bases each). From germline, CDR1 is LGHDT and CDR2 YNNKEL (reference sequence). CDR3 length: 14 residues. V lost 1 base, J lost 5 bases, and 8 bases lay in between. CDR3 sequence reads: CASSQGRGTGELFF. Here the CDR3 DNA reads TGTGCCAGCAGCCAAGGGAGGGGGACCGGGGAGCTGTTTTTT.

This chain connects TRBV28 to TRBJ2-7; D unresolved. Germline assignment: CDR1 MDHEN and CDR2 SYDVKM. There are 12 residues in the CDR3. Trimming left V 6 bases short and J 6 bases short, with 12 bases between. This chain's CDR3 is CASSLVAAEQYF. As DNA, the CDR3 is TGTGCCAGCAGCTTAGTCGCGGCCGAGCAGTACTTC.